Listed here are 19 T cell receptor beta chains from one sample, sequenced in a study of T cell responses to AZD1222 COVID-19 vaccine. TCRdb's copy holds only in-frame clones and misses some; the assay was immunoSEQ multiplex PCR. This table has about 140,000 clones, 80% to 90% appearing once. Here the sequenced sample was peripheral blood, taken on day 0 of AZD1222 vaccination. All receptors derive from an adult in good health.

The V call is TRBV24-1, the J call TRBJ1-6; no definite D call. Looked up from germline, CDR1 is KGHDR and CDR2 is SFDVKD. Trimming removed 7 bases from V and 0 bases from J, with 6 bases in between. The CDR3 has 14 amino acids. As DNA, the CDR3 is TGTGCCACCAGGGGAAGCTCCTATAATTCACCCCTCCACTTT. It is translated as CATRGSSYNSPLHF.

The chain couples TRBV7-9 to TRBJ2-3; D may correspond to TRBD1 or TRBD2 (6 bases each). This CDR3 has 16 amino acids. CDR1 is SEHNR, CDR2 FQNEAQ, per germline (reference sequence). V lost 1 base and J lost 6, with 17 bases in between. The CDR3 loop is CASSLGLWGAGDTQYF. Here the CDR3 DNA reads TGTGCCAGCAGCTTAGGGTTGTGGGGGGCCGGGGATACGCAGTATTTT.

The table lists this clone with a count of one. The DNA for the CDR3 is TGCGCCAGCAGCCCCGGGACAGGGGCAATTGAAAAACTGTTTTTT. Amino acid sequence: CASSPGTGAIEKLFF. This chain joins TRBV5-1 and TRBJ1-4; 10 positions match TRBD1. CDR3 length: 15 amino acids. V lost 4 bases to trimming and J lost 7 bases; unmatched junction nucleotides: 7. CDR1 and CDR2 from the germline V gene are SGHRS and YFSETQ.

The chain carries TRBV3-1 (or the pseudogene TRBV3-2) and TRBJ2-3; 16 nucleotides agree with TRBD2. V lost 1 base and J lost 6; bases outside the gene matches: 7. Germline loops: CDR1 LGHDT, CDR2 YNNKEL (reference sequence). The CDR3 loop spans 18 amino acids. The CDR3 DNA is TGTGCCAGCAGCCAAGCCGGGACTAGCGGGAGGGCCACGGATACGCAGTATTTT. Its protein product is CASSQAGTSGRATDTQYF.

Written as DNA, the CDR3 is TGTGCCAGCAGCGTAGATGGGGAGGGCCGTTACGAGCAGTACTTC. Amino acid sequence: CASSVDGEGRYEQYF. This chain uses TRBV9 with TRBJ2-7; 7 nucleotides align to TRBD2. The trim removed 0 bases at V and 4 bases at J, leaving 7 bases unmatched. The germline gives CDR1 SGDLS, CDR2 YYNGEE. The CDR3 covers 15 residues.

The genes are TRBV28 and TRBJ1-2, with unresolved D. Trimming removed 5 bases at V and 6 bases at J, with 10 bases between. The germline CDR1 and CDR2 sequences are MDHEN and SYDVKM. The CDR3 is 12 amino acids. CDR3 in amino acids: CASSPSMDGYTF. CDR3 DNA sequence: TGTGCCAGCAGTCCGTCCATGGATGGCTACACCTTC.

The DNA for the CDR3 is TGTGCCAGCAGCTTAGGGACAAACACCGGGGAGCTGTTTTTT. Encoded protein: CASSLGTNTGELFF. The chain couples TRBV7-2 to TRBJ2-2, with D perhaps TRBD1 (5 bases). This CDR3 contains 14 residues. Trimming pared 1 base from V and 2 bases from J, leaving 5 bases between. Germline V CDR1 and CDR2: SGHTA, FQGNSA.

V is TRBV19 and J is TRBJ1-5, with D possibly TRBD1 on 6 matching bases. Per the germline V gene, CDR1 is LNHDA and CDR2 is SQIVND (reference sequence). The V end lost 7 bases, the J end lost 2 bases, and 12 bases lay between the germline ends. The CDR3 contains 14 residues. The CDR3 spells CASKRAGGNQPQHF. The CDR3 region has the DNA TGTGCCAGTAAGCGGGCAGGGGGCAATCAGCCCCAGCATTTT.

The V and J genes are TRBV3-1 (or the pseudogene TRBV3-2) and TRBJ1-2; D not certain. V was shortened by 5 bases and J by 3 bases, with 7 bases between the two germline ends. Germline V gene lookup returns CDR1 LGHDT and CDR2 YNNKEL (reference sequence). The CDR3 has 12 residues. The CDR3 is CASSTGYYGYTF. The CDR3, as DNA: TGTGCCAGCAGCACGGGGTACTATGGCTACACCTTC.

This clone came up once. J is TRBJ1-2 and V is TRBV30, with D possibly matching TRBD1 (6 bases). The CDR3 sequence is 13 residues long. Germline V gene sequence: CDR1 GTSNPN, CDR2 SVGIG (reference sequence). Trimming left V 5 bases short and J 2 bases short, with 12 bases between. The CDR3 bases are TGTGCCTGGCAGGGGCCCCTGAACTATGGCTACACCTTC. Translation gives CAWQGPLNYGYTF.

On this clone: The sample holds other DNA sequences that translate to the same CDR3. V is TRBV9 and J is TRBJ2-3; D is ambiguous. The CDR3 spans 13 residues. CDR1 is SGDLS, CDR2 YYNGEE, per germline. Trimming removed 0 bases at V and 4 bases at J, with 6 bases between. CDR3: CASSVEVPDTQYF. As DNA, the CDR3 is TGTGCCAGCAGCGTAGAGGTCCCAGATACGCAGTATTTT.

V gene TRBV19 combines with J gene TRBJ1-1; D might be TRBD1 (6 bases). This CDR3 has 12 amino acids. The germline V and J ends were trimmed by 4 bases and 7 bases, with 10 bases remaining between them. In germline, CDR1 is LNHDA, CDR2 SQIVND (reference sequence). In DNA, the CDR3 is TGTGCCAGTAGTAGGGGGCAGAGTGAAGCTTTCTTT. Residues: CASSRGQSEAFF.

The V gene is TRBV3-1 (or the pseudogene TRBV3-2), the J gene TRBJ1-1; D is undetermined. CDR1 LGHDT and CDR2 YNNKEL come from the germline V gene (reference sequence). The CDR3 consists of 16 residues. The V and J ends lost 3 bases and 3 bases respectively, with 17 bases between them. Written as DNA, the CDR3 is TGTGCCAGCAGCCAGTTGGACCACAAGCGAGACACTGAAGCTTTCTTT. It specifies CASSQLDHKRDTEAFF.

The chain combines TRBV6-5 with TRBJ2-3; D gene unclear. The CDR3 sequence is 15 residues long. V was shortened by 0 bases and J by 2 bases, with 9 bases between the two germline ends. Germline CDR1 reads MNHEY; CDR2 reads SVGAGI. CDR3 region: CASSYSRRNTDTQYF. The CDR3 region has the DNA TGTGCCAGCAGTTACTCTCGAAGGAACACAGATACGCAGTATTTT.

The chain has TRBV30 and TRBJ2-7; 9 bases align to TRBD1. The germline V gene has CDR1 GTSNPN and CDR2 SVGIG (reference sequence). This CDR3 spans 15 amino acids. The ends lost 3 bases at V and 3 bases at J; junction bases unmatched: 9. The CDR3 here is CAWRGITGQGYEQYF. CDR3 in DNA: TGTGCCTGGAGGGGTATAACGGGACAGGGCTACGAGCAGTACTTC.

The rearrangement joins TRBV5-1 to TRBJ2-7, with D unclear. Between the trimmed V and J ends, which lost 1 base and 5 bases, there was a span of 16 bases. Germline V lookup: CDR1 SGHRS, CDR2 YFSETQ. The CDR3 extends over 15 amino acids. CDR3 region: CASSLPPNGADEQYF. The CDR3 DNA reads TGCGCCAGCAGCTTGCCCCCAAACGGAGCTGACGAGCAGTACTTC.

J is TRBJ2-1 and V is TRBV18; possibly TRBD2 for D (5 bases). CDR1 and CDR2 from the germline V gene are KGHSH and LQKENI. The CDR3 covers 15 residues. With 5 bases removed from V and 2 bases from J, the gap between germline ends came to 13 bases. The CDR3, as DNA: TGTGCCAGCTCAACTCCGGGATCCCCCTACAATGAGCAGTTCTTC. This codes for CASSTPGSPYNEQFF.

The J gene is TRBJ2-7, the V gene TRBV14, with 7 nucleotides matching TRBD1. The CDR3 runs 14 residues. The V and J ends lost 6 bases and 3 bases, in that order; junction bases with no gene match: 8. From germline, CDR1 is SGHDN and CDR2 FVKESK. The CDR3 loop reads CASSQLWDSYEQYF. The CDR3 nucleotides are TGTGCCAGCAGTCAATTGTGGGACAGCTACGAGCAGTACTTC. Complete variable domain (other parts from reference TRBV14 and TRBJ2-7): EAGVTQFPSHSVIEKGQTVTLRCDPISGHDNLYWYRRVMGKEIKFLLHFVKESKQDESGMPNNRFLAERTGGTYSTLKVQPAELEDSGVYFCASSQLWDSYEQYFGPGTRLTVT.

This clone was seen once. J is TRBJ2-2 and V is TRBV4-1, with 8 nucleotides matching TRBD1. The germline gives CDR1 MGHRA, CDR2 YSYEKL. The V and J ends lost 4 bases and 1 base, in that order; junction bases with no gene match: 5. The CDR3 sequence is 16 residues long. CDR3 nucleotide sequence: TGCGCCAGCAGCCCAGAGGGGACAGGGAACACCGGGGAGCTGTTTTTT. Residues: CASSPEGTGNTGELFF.